This entry is about one T cell receptor beta chain. The sample belongs to a study of blood T cell repertoires in COVID-19. Overall study context: PBMCs, B-cell-depleted T cells, or T cells provided the cDNA or gDNA that made up the material.

Sequencing used immunoSEQ multiplex PCR; TCRdb keeps in-frame clones, though not all of them. The table has around 38,000 clones, around 90% seen once. V shed 6 bases, J shed 0 bases, and the junction held 5 bases outside the gene matches. Germline CDR1 reads WSHSY; CDR2 reads SAAADI. This CDR3 contains 15 residues. Sequencing was carried out using peripheral blood. This rearrangement joins TRBV10-2 to TRBJ1-3; 7 bases fit TRBD1. The receptor was isolated from a man in his 60s with COVID-19, enrolled during active disease. The CDR3 loop reads CASRLPGGSGNTIYF. The CDR3 bases are TGCGCCAGCAGACTCCCAGGGGGCTCTGGAAACACCATATATTTT.